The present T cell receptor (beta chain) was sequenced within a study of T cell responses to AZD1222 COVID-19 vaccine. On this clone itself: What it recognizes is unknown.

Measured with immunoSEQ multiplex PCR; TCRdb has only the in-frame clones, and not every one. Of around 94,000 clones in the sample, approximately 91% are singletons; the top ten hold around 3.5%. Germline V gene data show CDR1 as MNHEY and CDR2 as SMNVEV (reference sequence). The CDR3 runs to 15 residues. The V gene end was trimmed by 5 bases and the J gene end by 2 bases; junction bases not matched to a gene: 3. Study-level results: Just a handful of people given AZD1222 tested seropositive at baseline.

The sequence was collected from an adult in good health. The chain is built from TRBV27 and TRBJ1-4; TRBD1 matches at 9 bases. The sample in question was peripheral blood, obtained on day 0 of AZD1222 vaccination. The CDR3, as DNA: TGTGCCAGCAGTAGTACAGGGGGCACTAATGAAAAACTGTTTTTT. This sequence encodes CASSSTGGTNEKLFF.